This paragraph reports one TCR beta chain. Reverse transcription of about 0.5 to 1 ug RNA used random hexamers. Amplification of TCR beta CDR3 by immunoSEQ multiplex PCR spanned 54 Vbeta and 13 Jbeta. TCRdb reprocessed the immunoSEQ multiplex PCR reads with MiXCR, giving one entry per CDR3 protein. The profile shows under 250,000 distinct CDR3 sequences, around 93% of them singletons. The data derive from a study of CD8 T cells in Susac syndrome. Germline-derived CDR1 and CDR2 are ENHRY and SYGVKD. V gave up 10 bases and J gave up 0 bases; unmatched junction bases: 6. This CDR3 spans 14 amino acids. The rearrangement joins TRBV10-3 to TRBJ1-2, with 9 bases aligning to TRBD1. The sequenced sample consisted of CD4+ T cells from PBMCs. The TCR comes from a human donor with multiple sclerosis. In DNA, the CDR3 is TGTGCCAGCTGGGACAGGGCCACTAACTATGGCTACACCTTC. Translating gives CASWDRATNYGYTF.